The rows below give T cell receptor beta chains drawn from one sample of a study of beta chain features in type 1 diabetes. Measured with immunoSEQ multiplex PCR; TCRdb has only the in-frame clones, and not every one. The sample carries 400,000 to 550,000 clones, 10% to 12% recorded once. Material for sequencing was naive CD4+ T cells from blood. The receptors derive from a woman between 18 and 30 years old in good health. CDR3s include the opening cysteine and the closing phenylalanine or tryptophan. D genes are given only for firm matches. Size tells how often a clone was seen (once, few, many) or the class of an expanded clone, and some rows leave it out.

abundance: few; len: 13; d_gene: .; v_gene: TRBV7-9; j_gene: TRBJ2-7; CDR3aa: CASSLGAGYEQYF; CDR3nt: TGTGCCAGCAGCTTAGGTGCCGGCTACGAGCAGTACTTC
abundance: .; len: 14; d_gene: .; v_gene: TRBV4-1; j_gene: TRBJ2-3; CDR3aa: CASSQDGRADTQYF; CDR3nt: TGCGCCAGCAGCCAAGACGGTAGGGCAGATACGCAGTATTTT
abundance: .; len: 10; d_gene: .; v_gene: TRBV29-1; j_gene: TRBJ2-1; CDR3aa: CSVRGNEQFF; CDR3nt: TGCAGCGTCAGGGGAAATGAGCAGTTCTTC
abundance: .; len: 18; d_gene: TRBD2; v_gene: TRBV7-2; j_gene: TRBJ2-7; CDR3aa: CASSLGSASGRASYEQYF; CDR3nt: TGTGCCAGCAGCTTAGGATCTGCTAGCGGGAGAGCCTCCTACGAGCAGTACTTC
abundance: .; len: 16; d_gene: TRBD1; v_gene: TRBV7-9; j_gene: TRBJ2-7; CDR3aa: CASSTPAGQGPYEQYF; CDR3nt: TGTGCCAGCAGCACCCCCGCGGGACAGGGGCCCTACGAGCAGTACTTC
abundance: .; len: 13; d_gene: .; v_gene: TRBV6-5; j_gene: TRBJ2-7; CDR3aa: CARGRPFAYEQYF; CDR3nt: TGTGCCAGGGGGAGACCCTTCGCCTACGAGCAGTACTTC
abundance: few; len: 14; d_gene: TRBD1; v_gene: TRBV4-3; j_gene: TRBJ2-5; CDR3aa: CASSQVYRGETQYF; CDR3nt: TGCGCCAGCAGCCAAGTGTACAGGGGTGAGACCCAGTACTTC
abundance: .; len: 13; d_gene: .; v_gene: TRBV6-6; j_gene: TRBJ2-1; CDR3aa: CASSYLVLNEQFF; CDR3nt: TGTGCCAGCAGTTATTTAGTCCTCAATGAGCAGTTCTTC
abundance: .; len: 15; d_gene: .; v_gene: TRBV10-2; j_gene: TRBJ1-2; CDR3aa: CASSESVSTNYGYTF; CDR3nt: TGCGCCAGCAGTGAGAGCGTTTCCACTAACTATGGCTACACCTTC
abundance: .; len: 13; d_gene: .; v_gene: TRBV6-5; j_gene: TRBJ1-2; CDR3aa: CASRWGKEYGYTF; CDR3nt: TGTGCCAGCCGCTGGGGCAAAGAATATGGCTACACCTTC
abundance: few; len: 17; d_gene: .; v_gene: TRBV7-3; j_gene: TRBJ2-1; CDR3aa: CASSLQPSLVAYNEQFF; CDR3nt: TGTGCCAGCAGCTTACAGCCCTCATTAGTGGCCTACAATGAGCAGTTCTTC
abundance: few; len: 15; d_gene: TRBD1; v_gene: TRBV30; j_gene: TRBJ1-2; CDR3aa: CAWRGAGTGGYGYTF; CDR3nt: TGTGCCTGGAGAGGCGCCGGGACAGGGGGCTATGGCTACACCTTC
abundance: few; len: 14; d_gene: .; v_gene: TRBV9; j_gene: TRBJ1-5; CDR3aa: CASSVMGSNQPQHF; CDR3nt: TGTGCCAGCAGCGTAATGGGTAGCAATCAGCCCCAGCATTTT
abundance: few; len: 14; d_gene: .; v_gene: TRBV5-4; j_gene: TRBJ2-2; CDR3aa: CASSSGLNTGELFF; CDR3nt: TGTGCCAGCAGCTCGGGACTGAACACCGGGGAGCTGTTTTTT
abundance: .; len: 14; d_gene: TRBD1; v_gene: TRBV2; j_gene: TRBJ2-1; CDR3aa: CASRPGTGYNEQFF; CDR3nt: TGTGCCAGCAGGCCCGGGACAGGATACAATGAGCAGTTCTTC
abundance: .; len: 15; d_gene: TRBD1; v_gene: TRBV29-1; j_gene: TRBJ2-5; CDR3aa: CSVDIWGTGWETQYF; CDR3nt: TGCAGCGTTGATATATGGGGGACAGGGTGGGAGACCCAGTACTTC
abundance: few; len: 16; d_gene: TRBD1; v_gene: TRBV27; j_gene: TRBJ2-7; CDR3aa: CASSPTGGRGGYEQYF; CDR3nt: TGTGCCAGCAGTCCCACAGGGGGAAGGGGCGGCTACGAGCAGTACTTC
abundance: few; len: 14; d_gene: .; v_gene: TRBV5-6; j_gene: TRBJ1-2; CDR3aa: CASSLTGQGYGYTF; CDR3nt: TGTGCCAGCAGCTTGACAGGCCAGGGCTATGGCTACACCTTC
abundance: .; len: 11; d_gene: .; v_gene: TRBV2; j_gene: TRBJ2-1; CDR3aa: CASSPRAEQFF; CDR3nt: TGTGCCAGCAGCCCTCGGGCTGAGCAGTTCTTC
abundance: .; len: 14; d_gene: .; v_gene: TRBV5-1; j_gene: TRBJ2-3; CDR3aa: CASSLGTPTDTQYF; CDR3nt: TGCGCCAGCAGCTTAGGTACTCCCACGGATACGCAGTATTTT
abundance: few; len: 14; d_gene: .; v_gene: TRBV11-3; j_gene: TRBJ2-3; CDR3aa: CASSLSSRTDTQYF; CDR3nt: TGTGCCAGCAGCTTATCGTCTCGCACAGATACGCAGTATTTT
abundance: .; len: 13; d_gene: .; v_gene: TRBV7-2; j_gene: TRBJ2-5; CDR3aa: CASSSGVQETQYF; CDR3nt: TGTGCCAGCAGCTCGGGCGTGCAAGAGACCCAGTACTTC
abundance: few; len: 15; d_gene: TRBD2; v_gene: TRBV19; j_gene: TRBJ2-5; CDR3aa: CASSHRAGAAETQYF; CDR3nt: TGTGCCAGTAGTCACCGGGCGGGAGCGGCAGAGACCCAGTACTTC
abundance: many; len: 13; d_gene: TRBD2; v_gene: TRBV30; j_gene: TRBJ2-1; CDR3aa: CAWRLAGGGEQFF; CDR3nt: TGTGCCTGGAGGCTAGCGGGAGGGGGTGAGCAGTTCTTC
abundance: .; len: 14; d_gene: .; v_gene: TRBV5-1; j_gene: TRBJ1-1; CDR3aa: CASSFTGRNTEAFF; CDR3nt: TGCGCCAGCAGCTTTACGGGGAGGAACACTGAAGCTTTCTTT
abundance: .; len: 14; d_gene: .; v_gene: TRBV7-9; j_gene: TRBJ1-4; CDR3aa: CASTSLGVVEKLFF; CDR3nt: TGTGCCAGCACCTCGTTGGGGGTTGTGGAAAAACTGTTTTTT
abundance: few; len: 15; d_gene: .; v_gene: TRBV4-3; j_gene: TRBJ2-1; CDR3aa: CASSQVSRGDNEQFF; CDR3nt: TGCGCCAGCAGCCAAGTATCCAGGGGAGACAATGAGCAGTTCTTC
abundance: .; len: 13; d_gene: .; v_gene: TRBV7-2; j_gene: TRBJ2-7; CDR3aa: CASSLPGAYEQYF; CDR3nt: TGTGCCAGCAGCTTACCAGGGGCGTACGAGCAGTACTTC
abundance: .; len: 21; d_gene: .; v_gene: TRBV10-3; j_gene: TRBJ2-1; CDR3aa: CAISESAAGKIVLLSYNEQFF; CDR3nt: TGTGCCATCAGTGAGTCGGCGGCAGGGAAAATTGTACTACTCTCCTACAATGAGCAGTTCTTC
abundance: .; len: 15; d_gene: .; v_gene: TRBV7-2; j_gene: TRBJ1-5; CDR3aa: CASSLRGRGNQPQHF; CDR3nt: TGTGCCAGCAGCTTAAGGGGTAGGGGCAATCAGCCCCAGCATTTT
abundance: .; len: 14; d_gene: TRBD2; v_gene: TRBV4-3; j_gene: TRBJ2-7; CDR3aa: CASSIQRESYEQYF; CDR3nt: TGCGCCAGCAGTATTCAGCGGGAATCATACGAGCAGTACTTC
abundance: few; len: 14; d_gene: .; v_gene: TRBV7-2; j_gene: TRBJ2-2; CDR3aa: CASSFDIHTGELFF; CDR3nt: TGTGCCAGCAGCTTCGACATTCACACCGGGGAGCTGTTTTTT
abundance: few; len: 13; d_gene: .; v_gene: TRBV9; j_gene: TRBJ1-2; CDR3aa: CASSVQTGNGYTF; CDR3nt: TGTGCCAGCAGCGTACAAACAGGGAATGGCTACACCTTC
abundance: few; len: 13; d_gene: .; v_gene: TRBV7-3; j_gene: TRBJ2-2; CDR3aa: CASRLTGLGELFF; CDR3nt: TGTGCCAGCAGGCTAACAGGGCTCGGGGAGCTGTTTTTT
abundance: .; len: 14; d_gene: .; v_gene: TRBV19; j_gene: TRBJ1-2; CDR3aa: CASSIYGAVYGYTF; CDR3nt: TGTGCCAGTAGTATATATGGGGCAGTCTATGGCTACACCTTC
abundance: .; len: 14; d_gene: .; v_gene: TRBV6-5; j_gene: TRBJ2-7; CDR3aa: CASSFRNGDYEQYF; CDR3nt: TGTGCCAGCAGTTTTAGGAACGGCGACTACGAGCAGTACTTC
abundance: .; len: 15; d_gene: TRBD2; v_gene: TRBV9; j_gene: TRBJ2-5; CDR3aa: CASSVVAGGGETQYF; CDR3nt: TGTGCCAGCAGCGTAGTGGCGGGAGGAGGCGAGACCCAGTACTTC
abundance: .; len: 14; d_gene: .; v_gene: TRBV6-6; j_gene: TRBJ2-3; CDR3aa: CASSWAGSTDTQYF; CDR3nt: TGTGCCAGCAGCTGGGCGGGTAGCACAGATACGCAGTATTTT
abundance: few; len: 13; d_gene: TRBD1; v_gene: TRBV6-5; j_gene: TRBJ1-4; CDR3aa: CASSSTSDRGLFF; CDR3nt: TGTGCCAGCAGTTCAACCTCGGACAGGGGACTGTTTTTT
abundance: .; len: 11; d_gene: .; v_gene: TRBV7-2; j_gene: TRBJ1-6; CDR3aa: CASSFLGPLHF; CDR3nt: TGTGCCAGCAGCTTTCTGGGCCCCCTCCACTTT
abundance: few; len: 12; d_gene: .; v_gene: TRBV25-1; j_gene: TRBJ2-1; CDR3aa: CASSEWGKEQFF; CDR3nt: TGTGCCAGCAGTGAATGGGGTAAAGAGCAGTTCTTC
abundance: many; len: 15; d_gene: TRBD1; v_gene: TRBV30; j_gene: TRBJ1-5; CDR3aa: CAWRAGTGGNQPQHF; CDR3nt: TGTGCCTGGAGAGCAGGGACAGGGGGGAATCAGCCCCAGCATTTT
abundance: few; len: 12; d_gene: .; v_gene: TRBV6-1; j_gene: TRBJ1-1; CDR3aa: CASSELSSRDFF; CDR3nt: TGTGCCAGCAGTGAGCTATCCTCGAGGGATTTCTTT
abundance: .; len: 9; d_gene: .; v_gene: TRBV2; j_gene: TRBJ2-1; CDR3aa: CASRGEQFF; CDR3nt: TGTGCCAGCAGAGGTGAGCAGTTCTTC
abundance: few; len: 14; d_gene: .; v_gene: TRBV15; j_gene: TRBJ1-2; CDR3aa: CATSRRQANYGYTF; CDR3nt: TGTGCCACCAGCAGACGACAAGCTAACTATGGCTACACCTTC
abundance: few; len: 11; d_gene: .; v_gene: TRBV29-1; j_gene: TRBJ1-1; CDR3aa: CSVGPNTEAFF; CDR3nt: TGCAGCGTAGGCCCGAACACTGAAGCTTTCTTT
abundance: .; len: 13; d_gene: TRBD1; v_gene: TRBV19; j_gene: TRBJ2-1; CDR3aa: CASSLGQYNEQFF; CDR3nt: TGTGCCAGTAGCTTGGGACAGTACAATGAGCAGTTCTTC